Listed here are 24 T cell receptor beta chains from one sample, sequenced in a study of blood T cell repertoires in COVID-19. Data came from immunoSEQ multiplex PCR; TCRdb stores just in-frame clones and leaves some out. The profile covers over 250,000 clones, with under 90% appearing a single time and 1.9% taken by the ten largest. Material for sequencing was PBMCs or T cells enriched from blood (not recorded which). The receptors were gathered from a woman aged 60-75 years who had recovered from COVID-19.

The chain employs TRBV5-1 and TRBJ1-1, with D uncertain. Germline V gives CDR1 SGHRS, CDR2 YFSETQ. The V end lost 4 bases, the J end lost 1 base, and 8 bases lay between the germline ends. The CDR3 covers 13 residues. CDR3 residues: CASSPNTNTEAFF. CDR3 nucleotides: TGCGCCAGCAGCCCCAACACGAACACTGAAGCTTTCTTT.

The chain recombines TRBV4-1 with TRBJ1-4; 7 bases match TRBD1. The trim removed 4 bases at V and 0 bases at J, leaving 5 bases unmatched. The CDR3 runs to 16 residues. Germline V gives CDR1 MGHRA, CDR2 YSYEKL. CDR3 loop: CASSLGQAATNEKLFF. In DNA form, the CDR3 reads TGCGCCAGCAGCCTTGGACAGGCCGCAACTAATGAAAAACTGTTTTTT.

J is TRBJ1-6 and V is TRBV19; D gene ambiguous. With 4 bases removed from V and 8 bases from J, the gap between germline ends came to 6 bases. The CDR3 totals 12 residues. CDR1 and CDR2 from the germline V gene are LNHDA and SQIVND (reference sequence). CDR3 bases: TGTGCCAGTAGTACAACGGATTCACCCCTCCACTTT. It encodes CASSTTDSPLHF.

As DNA, the CDR3 is TGTGCCAGCAGTTACTATAGCGGAAATGAGCAGTTCTTC. Translated: CASSYYSGNEQFF. The chain carries TRBV6-5 and TRBJ2-1, with D perhaps TRBD2 (6 bases). The CDR3 contains 13 residues. V lost 1 base to trimming and J lost 7 bases, with 8 bases between them. Per germline, CDR1 MNHEY and CDR2 SVGAGI.

A word on this clone: A much more abundant neighbour one base away suggests this may be a read error. The V gene is TRBV5-6, the J gene TRBJ1-2; 12 nucleotides align to TRBD1. V lost 4 bases, J lost 6 bases, and 1 base stayed unmatched. The CDR3 is 13 amino acids. Germline V gene data show CDR1 as SGHDT and CDR2 as YYEEEE. For the CDR3, the DNA is TGTGCCAGCAGCGGGACAGGGGGCAATGGCTACACCTTC. Its translation: CASSGTGGNGYTF.

This chain joins TRBV15 and TRBJ2-3, with 12 bases identical to TRBD2. The CDR3 spans 19 residues. Germline V gene data show CDR1 as LNHNV and CDR2 as YYDKDF (reference sequence). Trimming at V came to 4 bases and at J to 2 bases, leaving 13 bases not matched to a gene. The CDR3 DNA is TGTGCCACCAGCACTCCCCTAGCGGGGGGGCGAGATAACACAGATACGCAGTATTTT. Its translation: CATSTPLAGGRDNTDTQYF.

The chain has TRBV16 and TRBJ1-4; 8 positions agree with TRBD1. The length of the CDR3 is 16 residues. V gave up 4 bases and J gave up 4 bases; unmatched junction bases: 8. The V gene's germline CDR1 is KGHSY and CDR2 FQNENV. CDR3 bases: TGTGCCAGCAGCCCAATCGAGACAGGGGATAATGAAAAACTGTTTTTT. It specifies CASSPIETGDNEKLFF.

This clone was recorded once. In DNA form, the CDR3 reads TGCGCCAGCAGCTTGTCCGGACTGACACCCTCGCATCATGGCTACACCTTC. Translating gives CASSLSGLTPSHHGYTF. The chain couples TRBV5-1 to TRBJ1-2; D gene ambiguous. The CDR3 covers 17 residues. From germline, CDR1 is SGHRS and CDR2 YFSETQ. V lost 1 base and J lost 6, with 22 bases in between. The full variable domain, completed using reference TRBV5-1 and TRBJ1-2, is KAGVTQTPRYLIKTRGQQVTLSCSPISGHRSVSWYQQTPGQGLQFLFEYFSETQRNKGNFPGRFSGRQFSNSRSEMNVSTLELGDSALYLCASSLSGLTPSHHGYTFGSGTRLTVV.

For this clone: A read error may account for a junction end that differs from germline. For the CDR3, the DNA is TGTGCTAGCAGCCCCCTCAGCTCAGGGAGCAATCAGCCCCAGCATTTT. Translation gives CASSPLSSGSNQPQHF. The chain has TRBV7-7 and TRBJ1-5, with a weak D call TRBD1 (5 bases). The length of the CDR3 is 16 residues. Germline V gene sequence: CDR1 SSHAT, CDR2 FNYEAQ (reference sequence).

The chain couples TRBV24-1 to TRBJ2-1; 14 bases are a match to TRBD2. This CDR3 region has 14 residues. In germline, CDR1 is KGHDR, CDR2 SFDVKD. After removal of 11 bases from V and 7 bases from J, the junction contained 6 bases not matched to a gene. The CDR3 reads CASQGLAGENEQFF. The CDR3 DNA is TGTGCCAGCCAGGGACTAGCGGGGGAAAATGAGCAGTTCTTC.

V usage is TRBV30 and J usage is TRBJ1-5, with no clear D. With 0 bases removed from V and 9 bases from J, the gap between germline ends came to 12 bases. Germline V lookup: CDR1 GTSNPN, CDR2 SVGIG (reference sequence). This CDR3 is built from 13 residues. CDR3 nucleotides: TGTGCCTGGAGTGTAGCAGCCAGCGGGCCCCAGCATTTT. It yields the protein CAWSVAASGPQHF.

This clone has a single count. V usage is TRBV4-1 and J usage is TRBJ2-1, with 8 bases identical to TRBD1. Per the germline V gene, CDR1 is MGHRA and CDR2 is YSYEKL. The CDR3 loop spans 14 amino acids. With 5 bases clipped from V and 10 bases from J, the junction kept 10 bases outside the gene matches. The CDR3 DNA is TGCGCCAGCAGCACAGGGGGACCCGGACGGGAGCAGTTCTTC. Residues: CASSTGGPGREQFF.

This clone has more than one count but fewer than ten. Written as DNA, the CDR3 is TGTGCCAGCATTTCCGGGACAGGGGTTGCGTCTGGCTACACCTTC. Its translation: CASISGTGVASGYTF. The chain employs TRBV6-5 and TRBJ1-2; TRBD1 aligns across 10 bases. Germline CDR1 reads MNHEY; CDR2 reads SVGAGI. J was trimmed by 7 bases and V by 7 bases; bases with no gene match: 12. The CDR3 loop spans 15 amino acids.

The rearrangement links TRBV5-1 to TRBJ1-3, with 8 bases lining up with TRBD1. Per the germline V gene, CDR1 is SGHRS and CDR2 is YFSETQ. V was pared by 4 bases and J by 6 bases, with 18 bases of the junction left unmatched. This CDR3 comprises 18 residues. CDR3 residues: CASSPSAGGGGAENTIYF. In DNA, the CDR3 is TGCGCCAGCAGCCCCTCGGCAGGGGGCGGCGGAGCTGAAAACACCATATATTTT.

The chain has TRBV5-4 and TRBJ1-3, with no clear D. The ends were cut back, 0 bases at V and 8 bases at J, with 12 bases in the middle. Germline assignment: CDR1 SGHNT and CDR2 YYREEE (reference sequence). The CDR3 contains 14 residues. The CDR3 loop is CASSLARGEDTIYF. The CDR3 coding sequence is TGTGCCAGCAGCTTGGCCCGGGGTGAAGACACCATATATTTT.

In its sample, this clone was seen once. This chain links TRBV24-1 with TRBJ1-6; 7 bases align to TRBD1. From germline, CDR1 is KGHDR and CDR2 SFDVKD. The CDR3 runs 14 residues. Trimming took 2 bases from V and 6 from J; bases not matched to a gene: 0. CDR3 nucleotide sequence: TGTGCCACCAGTGATTCAGGGGGTAATTCACCCCTCCACTTT. Translated, it gives CATSDSGGNSPLHF.

The chain recombines TRBV9 with TRBJ2-5; D is unclear. This CDR3 contains 13 residues. The germline V and J ends were trimmed by 1 base and 3 bases, with 7 bases remaining between them. Per the germline V gene, CDR1 is SGDLS and CDR2 is YYNGEE. The CDR3 loop is CASSVRVEETQYF. Here the CDR3 DNA reads TGTGCCAGCAGCGTACGAGTGGAAGAGACCCAGTACTTC.

The chain combines TRBV5-1 with TRBJ1-5; 10 bases match TRBD1. V trimming: 3 bases; J trimming: 4 bases; junction bases outside the gene matches: 1. There are 14 residues in the CDR3. Per the germline V gene, CDR1 is SGHRS and CDR2 is YFSETQ. CDR3 in DNA: TGCGCCAGCAGCTCGGGACAGGGGAATCAGCCCCAGCATTTT. As protein: CASSSGQGNQPQHF.

This chain uses TRBV27 with TRBJ1-1, with 9 bases matching TRBD1. With 0 bases clipped from V and 9 bases from J, the junction kept 11 bases outside the gene matches. Per germline, CDR1 MNHEY and CDR2 SMNVEV (reference sequence). The CDR3 runs to 16 residues. The CDR3 DNA follows: TGTGCCAGCAGTTTATCGATCCCGACAGGGGGAAGAAAAGCTTTCTTT. Encoded protein: CASSLSIPTGGRKAFF.

V is TRBV2 and J is TRBJ1-1; D may be TRBD1 (6 bases). V lost 5 bases and J 3 bases, leaving 19 bases between the germline ends. CDR1 is SNHLY and CDR2 is FYNNEI in the germline V gene. The CDR3 loop spans 16 amino acids. The CDR3: CASSSRQASPYTEAFF. In DNA form, the CDR3 reads TGTGCCAGCAGTTCTAGACAGGCCAGCCCCTACACTGAAGCTTTCTTT.

This sequence joins TRBV7-3 and TRBJ2-3; no firm D call. The V gene lost 5 bases and the J gene lost 5 bases, with 14 bases spanning the gap. Germline loops: CDR1 SGHTA, CDR2 FQGTGA. CDR3 length: 14 amino acids. CDR3 coding DNA: TGTGCCAGCAGCCCACTAAGAGGAGAAGATACGCAGTATTTT. Encoded protein: CASSPLRGEDTQYF.

The chain employs TRBV6-1 and TRBJ1-5; 11 nucleotides match TRBD1. This CDR3 has 17 residues. Germline V gene sequence: CDR1 MNHNS, CDR2 SASEGT. The trim removed 4 bases at V and 4 bases at J, leaving 9 bases unmatched. This CDR3 reads CASSGVLDRGRNQPQHF. The CDR3 bases are TGTGCCAGCAGTGGAGTACTGGACAGGGGGCGTAATCAGCCCCAGCATTTT.

This clone appeared a single time. The rearrangement links TRBV2 to TRBJ2-5; weak D call: TRBD1 (7 bases). There are 16 residues in the CDR3. Looked up from germline, CDR1 is SNHLY and CDR2 is FYNNEI. The V end lost 2 bases, the J end lost 4 bases, and 17 bases lay between the germline ends. This CDR3 is CASSESPQGGGETQYF. CDR3 sequence (DNA): TGTGCCAGCAGTGAAAGCCCCCAGGGGGGAGGAGAGACCCAGTACTTC.

The gene calls are TRBV3-1 (or the pseudogene TRBV3-2) and TRBJ2-7; D not resolved. The ends were cut back, 8 bases at V and 2 bases at J, with 13 bases in the middle. CDR3 size: 13 residues. Germline-derived CDR1 and CDR2 are LGHDT and YNNKEL (reference sequence). The CDR3 DNA follows: TGTGCCAGCGGTAGTCTTCTCACCTACGAGCAGTACTTC. Its protein product is CASGSLLTYEQYF.